The rows below give T cell receptor beta chains drawn from one sample of a study of Tregs in tolerant kidney transplant recipients. Libraries were prepared by immunoSEQ multiplex PCR; TCRdb keeps only in-frame clonotypes and omits some of them. The repertoire holds 69,000 or so clones, approximately 91% seen once, with approximately 0.4% in the top ten. Material: CD4+ T cells from blood, obtained before the transplant. The source is a human donor who received a combined kidney and bone marrow transplant. Each CDR3 is given with its conserved first and last residue. A D gene is named only where the DNA matches it firmly. Rows give clone size only sometimes, using once, few, many, or a class for an expanded clone.

J gene	D gene	V gene	clone size	CDR3 DNA	CDR3 protein
TRBJ2-7	.	TRBV30	.	TGTGCCTGGGGGGCCAGCCCCTACGAGCAGTACTTC	CAWGASPYEQYF
TRBJ1-5	TRBD1	TRBV6-5	.	TGTGCCAGCAGGACAGGGGGTTCTAATCAGCCCCAGCATTTT	CASRTGGSNQPQHF
TRBJ1-4	TRBD1	TRBV11-2	.	TGTGCCAGCAGCGCCTCCAGGGGGCAAACCTCAACGGAAAAACTGTTTTTT	CASSASRGQTSTEKLFF
TRBJ2-2	TRBD2	TRBV5-6	.	TGTGCCAGCAGCTTGGGACTAGCGGGAGGATTCGGCGGGGAGCTGTTTTTT	CASSLGLAGGFGGELFF
TRBJ2-1	TRBD2	TRBV4-3	.	TGCGCCAGCAGCCTTGGACTAGCGGACTCCTACAATGAGCAGTTCTTC	CASSLGLADSYNEQFF
TRBJ2-1	TRBD2	TRBV27	.	TGTGCCAGCAGTCGACGCCGGGCGGGTGAGGGAGGGCCAGTCTACAATGAGCAGTTCTTC	CASSRRRAGEGGPVYNEQFF
TRBJ2-1	TRBD2	TRBV7-9	.	TGTGCCAGCAGCTTATCCCTAGCGGGCCTGTACAATGAGCAGTTCTTC	CASSLSLAGLYNEQFF
TRBJ2-5	TRBD1	TRBV5-4	.	TGTGCCAGCAGCTTGGGACAGGGGGTGGAGACCCAGTACTTC	CASSLGQGVETQYF
TRBJ2-7	TRBD2	TRBV18	.	TGTGCCAGCTCCCCAGGCGGGGGGCGCGAGCAGTACTTC	CASSPGGGREQYF
TRBJ2-5	TRBD1	TRBV2	.	TGTGCCAGCAGTGAACCCGGACAGGGGGCAAAGACCCAGTACTTC	CASSEPGQGAKTQYF
TRBJ1-5	.	TRBV2	few	TGTGCCAGCGGAGGTCAGCCCCAGCATTTT	CASGGQPQHF
TRBJ1-5	TRBD1	TRBV2	few	TGTGCCTCCGGACAGGAGATGGTCAATCAGCCCCAGCATTTT	CASGQEMVNQPQHF
TRBJ2-7	TRBD1	TRBV5-1	medium-sized	TGCGCCAGCAGCACAGGACAGGTTCCCTACGAGCAGTACTTC	CASSTGQVPYEQYF
TRBJ2-1	.	TRBV5-6	.	TGTGCCAGCACCGGGGGAGAGGATGGGAACTACAATGAGCAGTTCTTC	CASTGGEDGNYNEQFF
TRBJ1-5	.	TRBV18	.	TGTGCCAGCTCACCCGACCGGTTAGGGGGAAGTCAGCCCCAGCATTTT	CASSPDRLGGSQPQHF
TRBJ1-1	.	TRBV5-1	.	TGCGCCAGCAGCTTGGCCGGTGCGAACACTGAAGCTTTCTTT	CASSLAGANTEAFF
TRBJ2-2	TRBD2	TRBV19	.	TGTGCCAGTACCGGGACTAGCGGGAGGGCGGTTGGGGAGCTGTTTTTT	CASTGTSGRAVGELFF
TRBJ1-4	.	TRBV6-6	once	TGTGCCAGCAGTTACGTCGGACAGCAGAATGAAAAACTGTTTTTT	CASSYVGQQNEKLFF
TRBJ2-1	TRBD1	TRBV23-1	once	TGCGCCAGCAGTCAACGCCTCCTCCCACAATGGAACACAGGGGGCGCCTACAATGAGCAGTTCTTC	CASSQRLLPQWNTGGAYNEQFF
TRBJ2-3	.	TRBV30	.	TGTGCTAATCAAAGACTGGCAGATACGCAGTATTTT	CANQRLADTQYF
TRBJ2-5	TRBD1	TRBV2	.	TGTGCCAGCAGGGACAGGGGTGAGACCCAGTACTTC	CASRDRGETQYF
TRBJ1-2	.	TRBV30	.	TGTGCCTGGAGTGTACGTCAGGTTCTGGGCTACACCTTC	CAWSVRQVLGYTF